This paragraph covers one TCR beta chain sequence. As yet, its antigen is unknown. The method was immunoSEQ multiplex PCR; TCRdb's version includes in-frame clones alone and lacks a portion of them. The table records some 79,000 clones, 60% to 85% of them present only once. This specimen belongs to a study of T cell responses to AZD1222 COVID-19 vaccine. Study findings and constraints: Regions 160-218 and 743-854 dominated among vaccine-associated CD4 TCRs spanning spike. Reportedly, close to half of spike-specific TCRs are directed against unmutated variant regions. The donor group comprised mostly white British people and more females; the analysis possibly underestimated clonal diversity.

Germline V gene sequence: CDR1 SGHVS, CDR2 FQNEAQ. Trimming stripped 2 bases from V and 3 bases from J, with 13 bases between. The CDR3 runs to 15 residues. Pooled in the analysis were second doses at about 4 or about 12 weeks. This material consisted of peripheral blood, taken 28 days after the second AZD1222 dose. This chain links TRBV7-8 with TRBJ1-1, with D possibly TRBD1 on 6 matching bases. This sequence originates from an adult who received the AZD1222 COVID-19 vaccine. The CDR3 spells CASSLNQGTDTEAFF. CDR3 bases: TGTGCCAGCAGCTTAAATCAGGGGACCGACACTGAAGCTTTCTTT.